The 18 T cell receptor beta chains reported below all come from one sample, sequenced in a study of OX40 agonist ivuxolimab in advanced cancers. Measured with immunoSEQ multiplex PCR; TCRdb has only the in-frame clones, and not every one. The sample contains just under 75,000 clones, roughly nine tenths of which appear only once. Material: CD4+ or CD8+ T cells sorted from blood, obtained in a trial of the OX40 agonist ivuxolimab. The origin of the receptors is an adult with an advanced solid tumor such as melanoma, head and neck, liver or kidney cancer.

This clone came up once. The chain carries TRBV11-3 and TRBJ2-7; tentatively, D is TRBD1 or TRBD2 (6 bases each). With 4 bases removed from V and 2 bases from J, the gap between germline ends came to 12 bases. Germline V gene lookup returns CDR1 SGHNT and CDR2 YENEEA. The length of the CDR3 is 14 residues. The CDR3 DNA reads as TGTGCCAGCAGCTCCGCTGGGGGGCCCTACGAGCAGTACTTC. Translated: CASSSAGGPYEQYF.

This clone qualifies as medium-sized. The V and J genes are TRBV19 and TRBJ2-1; 9 bases line up with TRBD2. Germline CDR1 LNHDA, CDR2 SQIVND (reference sequence). The CDR3 spans 16 residues. J gave up 2 bases and V 6 bases, and 8 bases lay outside the gene matches. As DNA, the CDR3 is TGTGCCAGTAGAAGGAATAGCGGGAGTCCCTACAATGAGCAGTTCTTC. Its translation is CASRRNSGSPYNEQFF.

The rearrangement links TRBV2 to TRBJ2-7, with D possibly being TRBD2 (6 bases). V was clipped by 10 bases and J by 2 bases, with 18 bases between them. The CDR3 is 14 residues long. The germline gives CDR1 SNHLY, CDR2 FYNNEI. DNA of the CDR3: TGTGCCACCTCCCGGGACTTGAAAACCTACGAGCAGTACTTC. This codes for CATSRDLKTYEQYF.

The CDR3 DNA sequence: TGCAGCGCCGGAGGGGGTAGGGAGACCCAGTACTTC. This encodes CSAGGGRETQYF. The chain joins TRBV29-1 to TRBJ2-5, with D perhaps TRBD1 or TRBD2 (6 bases each). V lost 7 bases to trimming and J lost 5 bases, with 14 bases between them. This CDR3 spans 12 amino acids. Germline V gene sequence: CDR1 SQVTM, CDR2 ANQGSEA.

V usage is TRBV11-3 and J usage is TRBJ2-5; the match to TRBD2 covers 7 bases. V gave up 5 bases and J gave up 7 bases; unmatched junction bases: 4. The CDR3 totals 12 residues. Germline V gene data show CDR1 as SGHNT and CDR2 as YENEEA. The CDR3 bases are TGTGCCAGCAGCCGGGAGGTAGGGACCCAGTACTTC. This sequence encodes CASSREVGTQYF.

The V call is TRBV5-1, the J call TRBJ1-1, with 7 bases matching TRBD1. Germline V gene data show CDR1 as SGHRS and CDR2 as YFSETQ. The CDR3 runs 13 residues. V trimming: 1 base; J trimming: 3 bases; junction bases outside the gene matches: 0. This chain's CDR3 is CASSLTGDTEAFF. The CDR3 region has the DNA TGCGCCAGCAGCTTGACAGGGGACACTGAAGCTTTCTTT.

The rearrangement uses TRBV2 and TRBJ2-3, with 9 nucleotides matching TRBD1. The CDR3 runs 14 residues. The germline V gene encodes CDR1 SNHLY and CDR2 FYNNEI. The J segment lost 4 bases and the V segment lost 6 bases, leaving 5 bases of the junction unmatched. CDR3 nucleotides: TGTGCCAGCAGGAGGACAGGGGAACCAGATACGCAGTATTTT. Its translation: CASRRTGEPDTQYF.

The chain employs TRBV27 and TRBJ1-1; perhaps TRBD1 as D (5 bases). Germline V gives CDR1 MNHEY, CDR2 SMNVEV (reference sequence). V was clipped by 2 bases and J by 1 base, with 8 bases between them. The CDR3 totals 14 residues. The CDR3 sequence: CASSLSRANTEAFF. CDR3 bases: TGTGCCAGCAGTTTAAGCAGGGCGAACACTGAAGCTTTCTTT.

The chain links TRBV30 to TRBJ2-2, with D tentatively TRBD1 (7 bases). This CDR3 contains 18 residues. V was shortened by 5 bases and J by 0 bases, with 22 bases between the two germline ends. Germline assignment: CDR1 GTSNPN and CDR2 SVGIG (reference sequence). The CDR3 nucleotides read TGTGCCTGGGGCCTTCGGGACAGACTAGTATCGAACACCGGGGAGCTGTTTTTT. This sequence encodes CAWGLRDRLVSNTGELFF.

The genes are TRBV30 and TRBJ1-2, with a tentative D call TRBD1 (6 bases). This CDR3 has 15 residues. The germline gives CDR1 GTSNPN, CDR2 SVGIG (reference sequence). V gave up 3 bases and J gave up 4 bases, with 18 bases separating them. The CDR3, as DNA: TGTGCCTGGAGGCCTACGGGGGGGCAACCCTATGGCTACACCTTC. It yields the protein CAWRPTGGQPYGYTF.

This clone was counted a few times. This chain links TRBV12-5 with TRBJ1-4, with D perhaps TRBD1 (5 bases). CDR1 is LGHNT, CDR2 FRNRAP, per germline. The CDR3 totals 14 residues. V shed 5 bases and J shed 4 bases, with 11 bases lying between them. Here the CDR3 DNA reads TGTGCTAGTGGTCCGGGGGGGTATAATGAAAAACTGTTTTTT. It yields the protein CASGPGGYNEKLFF. Full variable domain (remainder filled in from reference TRBV12-5 and TRBJ1-4): DARVTQTPRHKVTEMGQEVTMRCQPILGHNTVFWYRQTMMQGLELLAYFRNRAPLDDSGMPKDRFSAEMPDATLATLKIQPSEPRDSAVYFCASGPGGYNEKLFFGSGTQLSVL.

The chain carries TRBV29-1 and TRBJ2-5; the D call may be TRBD1 or TRBD2 (7 bases each). The V end was cut by 5 bases, the J end by 1 base, with 17 bases between. Germline CDR1 reads SQVTM; CDR2 reads ANQGSEA. The CDR3 totals 15 residues. The CDR3 region is CSVYGGTDIQETQYF. In nucleotides, the CDR3 is TGCAGCGTTTACGGGGGGACAGACATCCAAGAGACCCAGTACTTC.

The chain links TRBV5-1 to TRBJ1-4; D is undetermined. Germline V gene lookup returns CDR1 SGHRS and CDR2 YFSETQ. V was pared by 0 bases and J by 5 bases, with 8 bases between. The CDR3 has 14 residues. The CDR3 is CASSLGELNEKLFF. DNA of the CDR3: TGCGCCAGCAGCTTGGGGGAGCTCAATGAAAAACTGTTTTTT.

The V gene is TRBV5-4, the J gene TRBJ1-2; D remains unclear. Deletions cut 2 bases from V and 4 bases from J, with 9 bases between. The CDR3 loop spans 13 amino acids. Germline V gene sequence: CDR1 SGHNT, CDR2 YYREEE (reference sequence). CDR3 nucleotides: TGTGCCAGCAGCTTATCAGTGAGCTATGGCTACACCTTC. This codes for CASSLSVSYGYTF.

The chain uses TRBV5-6 and TRBJ2-7, with 7 positions matching TRBD2. Trimming removed 7 bases from V and 3 bases from J; junction bases left unmatched: 1. The germline V gene has CDR1 SGHDT and CDR2 YYEEEE. CDR3 length: 11 residues. The CDR3 DNA reads TGTGCCAGCGGGGGGGACTACGAGCAGTACTTC. Translated, it gives CASGGDYEQYF. Drawing the rest from reference TRBV5-6 and TRBJ2-7, the complete variable domain is DAGVTQSPTHLIKTRGQQVTLRCSPKSGHDTVSWYQQALGQGPQFIFQYYEEEERQRGNFPDRFSGHQFPNYSSELNVNALLLGDSALYLCASGGDYEQYFGPGTRLTVT.

The rearrangement joins TRBV9 to TRBJ2-1; D gene unclear. V lost 0 bases and J lost 9, with 10 bases in between. CDR1 and CDR2 from the germline V gene are SGDLS and YYNGEE. This CDR3 has 13 amino acids. The CDR3 DNA follows: TGTGCCAGCAGCGTAGGGCTCCCGGCTGAGCAGTTCTTC. Residues: CASSVGLPAEQFF. The whole variable domain, filled in from reference TRBV9 and TRBJ2-1, reads DSGVTQTPKHLITATGQRVTLRCSPRSGDLSVYWYQQSLDQGLQFLIQYYNGEERAKGNILERFSAQQFPDLHSELNLSSLELGDSALYFCASSVGLPAEQFFGPGTRLTVL.

This clone was found once. The chain employs TRBV27 and TRBJ2-7; TRBD1 aligns across 9 bases. This CDR3 region has 15 residues. With 4 bases clipped from V and 3 bases from J, the junction kept 7 bases outside the gene matches. Looked up from germline, CDR1 is MNHEY and CDR2 is SMNVEV (reference sequence). This CDR3 reads CASSSAPGQGYEQYF. The CDR3 DNA sequence: TGTGCCAGCAGTTCCGCTCCGGGACAGGGCTACGAGCAGTACTTC.

The genes are TRBV7-9 and TRBJ1-4; 7 bases agree with TRBD1. This CDR3 has 15 residues. V was pared by 4 bases and J by 8 bases, with 10 bases of the junction left unmatched. Germline V lookup: CDR1 SEHNR, CDR2 FQNEAQ (reference sequence). CDR3 coding DNA: TGTGCCAGCAGCTATAACCAGGGGGTCGGGGAAAAACTGTTTTTT. It is translated as CASSYNQGVGEKLFF.